This T cell receptor (beta chain) emerged from a study of shared T cell receptors in the human thymus. Produced via immunoSEQ multiplex PCR; TCRdb's table is partial and in-frame only. This sample has 550,000 to 800,000 clones, with 75% to 90% found just once. The sample also formed part of further work on human thymus T cells.

Material for sequencing was thymocytes. This TCR was recovered from a girl under three years old with a congenital heart defect.

The CDR3 reads CASSQQTGGRNGYTF. The CDR3 coding sequence is TGCGCCAGCAGCCAACAAACAGGGGGAAGAAATGGCTACACCTTC. The V and J genes are TRBV4-3 and TRBJ1-2; 8 bases align to TRBD1. The CDR3 contains 15 residues. Per the germline V gene, CDR1 is LGHNA and CDR2 is YSLEER. J lost 6 bases, V lost 2 bases, and 8 bases had no gene match.